This TCR beta chain emerged from a study of shared clonotypes between healthy human individuals. This CDR3 contains 15 residues. Trimming cost V 2 bases and J 5 bases, with 15 bases left between them. The germline V gene encodes CDR1 MDHEN and CDR2 SYDVKM. It was CD45RO-negative cells, positively selected for CCR7, that made up naive CD8 cells, with terminally differentiated effector memory CD45RA+ cells excluded. This clone showed up just once. TCRdb's copy holds only in-frame clones and misses some; the assay was immunoSEQ multiplex PCR. The sample records about 2,100,000 clones, under 95% being singletons.

The TCR comes from a young man in good health. Some clones in this sample may be carry-over from other donors' samples. V is TRBV28 and J is TRBJ2-5; D might be TRBD2 (6 bases). Input material: naive CD8+ T cells from PBMCs. CDR3 residues: CASSLPREVGETQYF. The CDR3 nucleotides read TGTGCCAGCAGTTTACCCAGGGAGGTGGGTGAGACCCAGTACTTC.